This TCR beta chain stems from a study of neoadjuvant anti-PD-1 for oral cavity cancer. Study as a whole: Patients without progression got a fourth dose around day 43. Study-wide results and caveats: TCR analyses covered only a few patients per response group.

Points on this clone: Its antigen remains unknown. Relative to the germline gene, one junction end is altered; a read error may explain this.

The CDR3 is 13 residues long. Germline-derived CDR1 and CDR2 are SQVTM and ANQGSEA. PBMC libraries mostly used around 460 ng of input genomic DNA, with six replicates per sample. Repertoires were generated with immunoSEQ multiplex PCR, while TCRdb's copy carries only in-frame clones and drops some. This table holds 15,000 to 20,000 clones, just over 65% found once. The sequence came from a person between 40 and 79 years old with oral cavity squamous cell carcinoma. J is TRBJ2-2 and V is TRBV29-1; D remains unclear. The specimen was PBMCs, collected before nivolumab (anti-PD-1) treatment. The CDR3 region has the DNA TGCACCGTTCGCGGCACCAGCACCGGGGAGCTGTTTTTT. Residues: CTVRGTSTGELFF.